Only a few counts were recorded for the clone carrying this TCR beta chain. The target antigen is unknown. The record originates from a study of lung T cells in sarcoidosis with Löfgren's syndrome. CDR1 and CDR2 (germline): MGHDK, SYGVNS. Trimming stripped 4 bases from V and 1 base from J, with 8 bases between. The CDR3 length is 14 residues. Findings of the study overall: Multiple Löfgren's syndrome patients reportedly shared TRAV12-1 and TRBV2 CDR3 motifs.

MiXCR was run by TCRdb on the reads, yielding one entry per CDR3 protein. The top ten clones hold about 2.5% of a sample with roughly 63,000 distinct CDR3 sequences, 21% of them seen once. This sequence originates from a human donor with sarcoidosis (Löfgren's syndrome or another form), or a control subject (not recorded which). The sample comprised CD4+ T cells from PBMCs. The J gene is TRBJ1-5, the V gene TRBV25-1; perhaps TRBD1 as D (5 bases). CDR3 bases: TGTGCCAGCAGTGTGGGGCAAAGCAATCAGCCCCAGCATTTT. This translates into CASSVGQSNQPQHF.